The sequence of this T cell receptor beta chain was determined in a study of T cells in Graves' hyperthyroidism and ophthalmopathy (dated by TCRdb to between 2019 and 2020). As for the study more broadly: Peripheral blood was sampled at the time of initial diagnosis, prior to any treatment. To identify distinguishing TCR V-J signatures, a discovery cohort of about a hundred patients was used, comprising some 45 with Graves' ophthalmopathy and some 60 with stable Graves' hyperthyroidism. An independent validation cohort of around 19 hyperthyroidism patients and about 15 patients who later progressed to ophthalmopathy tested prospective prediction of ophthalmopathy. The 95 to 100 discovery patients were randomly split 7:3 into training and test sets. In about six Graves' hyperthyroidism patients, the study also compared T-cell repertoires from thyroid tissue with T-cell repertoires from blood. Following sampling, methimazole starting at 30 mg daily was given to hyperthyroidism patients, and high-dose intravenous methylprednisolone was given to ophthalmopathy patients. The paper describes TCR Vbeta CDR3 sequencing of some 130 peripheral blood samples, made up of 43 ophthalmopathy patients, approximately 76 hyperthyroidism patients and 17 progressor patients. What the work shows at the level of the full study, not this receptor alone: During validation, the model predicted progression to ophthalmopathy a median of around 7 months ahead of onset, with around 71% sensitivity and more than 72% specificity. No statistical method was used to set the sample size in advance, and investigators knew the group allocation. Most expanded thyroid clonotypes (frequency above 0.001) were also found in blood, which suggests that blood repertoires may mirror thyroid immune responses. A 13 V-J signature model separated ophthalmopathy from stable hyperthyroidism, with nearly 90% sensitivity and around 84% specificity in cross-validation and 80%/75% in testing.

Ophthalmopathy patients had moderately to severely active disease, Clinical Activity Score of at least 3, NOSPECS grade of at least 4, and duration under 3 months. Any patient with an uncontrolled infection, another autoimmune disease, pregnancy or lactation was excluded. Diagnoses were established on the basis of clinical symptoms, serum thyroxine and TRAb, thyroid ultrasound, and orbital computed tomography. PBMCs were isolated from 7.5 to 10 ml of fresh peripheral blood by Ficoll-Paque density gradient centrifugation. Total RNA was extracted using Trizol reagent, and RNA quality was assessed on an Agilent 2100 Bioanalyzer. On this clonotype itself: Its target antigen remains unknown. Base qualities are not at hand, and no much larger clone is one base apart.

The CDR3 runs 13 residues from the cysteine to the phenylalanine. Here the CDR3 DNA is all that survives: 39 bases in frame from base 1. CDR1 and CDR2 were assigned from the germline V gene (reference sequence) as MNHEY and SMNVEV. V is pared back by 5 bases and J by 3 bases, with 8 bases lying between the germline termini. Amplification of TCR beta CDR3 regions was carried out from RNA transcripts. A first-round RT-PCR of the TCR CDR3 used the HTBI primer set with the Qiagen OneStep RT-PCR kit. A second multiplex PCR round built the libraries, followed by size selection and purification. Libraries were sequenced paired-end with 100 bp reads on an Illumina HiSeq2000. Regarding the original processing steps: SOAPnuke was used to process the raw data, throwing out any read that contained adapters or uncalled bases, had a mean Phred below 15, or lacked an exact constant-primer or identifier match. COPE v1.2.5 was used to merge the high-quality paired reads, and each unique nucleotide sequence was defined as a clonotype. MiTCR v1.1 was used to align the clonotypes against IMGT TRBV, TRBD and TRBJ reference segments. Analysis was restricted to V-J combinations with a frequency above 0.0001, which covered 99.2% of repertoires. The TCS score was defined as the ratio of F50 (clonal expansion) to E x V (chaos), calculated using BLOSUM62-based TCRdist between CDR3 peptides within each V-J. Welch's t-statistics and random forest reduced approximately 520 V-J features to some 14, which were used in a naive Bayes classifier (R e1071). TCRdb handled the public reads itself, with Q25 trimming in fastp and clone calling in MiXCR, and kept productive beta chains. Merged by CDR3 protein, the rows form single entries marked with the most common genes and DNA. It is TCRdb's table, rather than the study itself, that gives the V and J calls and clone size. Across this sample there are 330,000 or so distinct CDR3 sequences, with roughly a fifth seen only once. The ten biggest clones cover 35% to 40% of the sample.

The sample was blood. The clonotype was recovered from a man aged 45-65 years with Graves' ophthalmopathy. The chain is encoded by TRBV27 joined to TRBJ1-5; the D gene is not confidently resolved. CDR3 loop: CASSLSLNQPQHF. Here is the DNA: TGTGCCAGCAGTCTCAGCCTCAATCAGCCCCAGCATTTT.